These 21 T cell receptor beta chains share one sample of origin, sequenced in a study of blood T cell repertoires in COVID-19. Profiling relied on immunoSEQ multiplex PCR, and the TCRdb table lists in-frame clones only, not all of them. This table has approximately 280,000 clones, over 75% appearing once. The specimen was peripheral blood. The source of these receptors is a man aged 45-60 years with active or convalescent COVID-19.

The V and J genes are TRBV30 and TRBJ2-3; 7 positions match TRBD2. The CDR3 totals 15 residues. CDR1 is GTSNPN and CDR2 is SVGIG in the germline V gene (reference sequence). The V gene end was trimmed by 4 bases and the J gene end by 2 bases; junction bases not matched to a gene: 9. The CDR3 region has the DNA TGTGCCTGGAACGTAGGCGGGAGCTTCACAGATACGCAGTATTTT. It translates to CAWNVGGSFTDTQYF.

The rearrangement joins TRBV9 to TRBJ2-3; TRBD2 matches 7 bases. Germline assignment: CDR1 SGDLS and CDR2 YYNGEE. Germline trimming cut 0 bases from V and 1 base from J; bases unmatched to any gene: 5. The length of the CDR3 is 16 residues. The CDR3 is CASSVGSLAGTDTQYF. In DNA form, the CDR3 reads TGTGCCAGCAGCGTAGGGTCCCTAGCGGGCACAGATACGCAGTATTTT. The full variable domain, with the rest looked up from reference TRBV9 and TRBJ2-3, is DSGVTQTPKHLITATGQRVTLRCSPRSGDLSVYWYQQSLDQGLQFLIQYYNGEERAKGNILERFSAQQFPDLHSELNLSSLELGDSALYFCASSVGSLAGTDTQYFGPGTRLTVL.

The gene calls are TRBV9 and TRBJ2-1; TRBD2 matches at 8 bases. CDR1 SGDLS and CDR2 YYNGEE come from the germline V gene. The CDR3 extends over 17 amino acids. Trimming took 2 bases from V and 1 from J; bases not matched to a gene: 8. CDR3 in amino acids: CASSVSGTRGSYNEQFF. Here the CDR3 DNA reads TGTGCCAGCAGCGTTTCCGGGACTAGGGGGTCCTACAATGAGCAGTTCTTC.

The chain combines TRBV2 with TRBJ1-4; 8 bases match TRBD1. The CDR3 is made up of 14 amino acids. Germline-derived CDR1 and CDR2 are SNHLY and FYNNEI. V trimming: 5 bases; J trimming: 4 bases; junction bases outside the gene matches: 3. The CDR3 here is CASSRQGINEKLFF. The CDR3 DNA sequence: TGTGCCAGCAGTCGACAGGGGATTAATGAAAAACTGTTTTTT.

J is TRBJ2-2 and V is TRBV5-1, with D perhaps matching TRBD2 (6 bases). The germline V gene encodes CDR1 SGHRS and CDR2 YFSETQ. CDR3 length: 16 amino acids. The germline V and J ends were trimmed by 2 bases and 8 bases, with 19 bases remaining between them. In DNA form, the CDR3 reads TGCGCCAGCAGCTTACGGAGCGGGTTTTTACCGGGGGAGCTGTTTTTT. Translating gives CASSLRSGFLPGELFF. The variable domain in full, with the rest retrieved from reference TRBV5-1 and TRBJ2-2, is KAGVTQTPRYLIKTRGQQVTLSCSPISGHRSVSWYQQTPGQGLQFLFEYFSETQRNKGNFPGRFSGRQFSNSRSEMNVSTLELGDSALYLCASSLRSGFLPGELFFGEGSRLTVL.

The rearrangement joins TRBV7-3 to TRBJ2-1, with 7 bases lining up with TRBD2. Germline CDR1 SGHTA, CDR2 FQGTGA. The CDR3 consists of 17 residues. The V segment lost 4 bases and the J segment 5 bases; nucleotides outside the gene matches: 14. CDR3 loop: CASSSPQGGSTNNEQFF. The CDR3 DNA reads TGTGCCAGCAGCTCCCCGCAGGGCGGGAGCACCAACAATGAGCAGTTCTTC.

In this sample, this clone turned up once. This sequence joins TRBV18 and TRBJ1-4, with 8 positions matching TRBD1. Germline loops: CDR1 KGHSH, CDR2 LQKENI. This CDR3 contains 16 residues. V lost 3 bases to trimming and J lost 1 base; unmatched junction nucleotides: 4. The CDR3 here is CASSPARGLTNEKLFF. In DNA form, the CDR3 reads TGTGCCAGCTCACCGGCCAGGGGGCTAACTAATGAAAAACTGTTTTTT. Based on the CDR3 plus reference TRBV18 and TRBJ1-4, the full variable domain is NAGVMQNPRHLVRRRGQEARLRCSPMKGHSHVYWYRQLPEEGLKFMVYLQKENIIDESGMPKERFSAEFPKEGPSILRIQQVVRGDSAAYFCASSPARGLTNEKLFFGSGTQLSVL.

The chain uses TRBV12-3 or TRBV12-4 and TRBJ2-1, with no clear D. V shed 8 bases and J shed 5 bases, with 13 bases lying between them. The CDR3 spans 13 residues. This CDR3 is CASGVALNNEQFF. As DNA, the CDR3 is TGTGCCAGCGGAGTCGCCCTCAACAATGAGCAGTTCTTC.

With regard to this clone: An end of the junction differs from the germline gene, which may be a read error. The CDR3 loop is CASSLSPYQGYQETQYF. CDR3 bases: TGTGCTAGCAGCTTATCCCCCTATCAGGGTTACCAAGAGACCCAGTACTTC. The chain employs TRBV7-7 and TRBJ2-5, with a weak D call TRBD1 (5 bases). The V gene's germline CDR1 is SSHAT and CDR2 FNYEAQ (reference sequence). The CDR3 sequence is 17 residues long.

The CDR3 loop reads CASSQVLTSGAESAGELFF. The CDR3 region has the DNA TGTGCCAGCAGCCAAGTGTTAACTAGCGGGGCGGAGTCGGCCGGGGAGCTGTTTTTT. V is TRBV3-1 (or the pseudogene TRBV3-2) and J is TRBJ2-2, with 10 bases aligning to TRBD2. Looked up from germline, CDR1 is LGHDT and CDR2 is YNNKEL (reference sequence). V was clipped by 1 base and J by 6 bases; unmatched bases: 14. The CDR3 loop spans 19 amino acids.

This chain connects TRBV5-1 to TRBJ2-3; 8 bases are shared with TRBD1. This CDR3 is built from 16 residues. After removal of 0 bases from V and 2 bases from J, the junction contained 5 bases not matched to a gene. CDR1 and CDR2 from the germline V gene are SGHRS and YFSETQ. CDR3 residues: CASSLGQGYHTDTQYF. In nucleotides, the CDR3 is TGCGCCAGCAGCTTGGGACAGGGGTATCACACAGATACGCAGTATTTT.

The chain is built from TRBV19 and TRBJ1-6, with 7 bases matching TRBD1. Germline trimming cut 5 bases from V and 7 bases from J; bases unmatched to any gene: 2. This CDR3 contains 13 residues. Looked up from germline, CDR1 is LNHDA and CDR2 is SQIVND (reference sequence). DNA for the CDR3: TGTGCCAGTAGTGTGGACAGGAATTCACCCCTCCACTTT. It encodes CASSVDRNSPLHF.

This clone was seen only once. The rearrangement joins TRBV6-6 to TRBJ2-1; D unresolved. V lost 5 bases and J lost 5, with 10 bases in between. This CDR3 region has 13 residues. Germline V lookup: CDR1 MNHNY, CDR2 SVGAGI (reference sequence). The CDR3 region is CASSRMNNNEQFF. CDR3 DNA: TGTGCCAGCAGTCGTATGAACAACAATGAGCAGTTCTTC.

The gene calls are TRBV9 and TRBJ2-1; TRBD2 matches at 9 bases. From germline, CDR1 is SGDLS and CDR2 YYNGEE. The V gene end was trimmed by 0 bases and the J gene end by 5 bases; junction bases not matched to a gene: 3. This CDR3 spans 15 amino acids. The CDR3 sequence is CASSVGASGNNEQFF. In DNA, the CDR3 is TGTGCCAGCAGCGTAGGAGCTAGCGGGAACAATGAGCAGTTCTTC.

The chain has TRBV9 and TRBJ2-2, with 7 bases aligning to TRBD2. CDR3 length: 16 residues. Trimming at V came to 3 bases and at J to 6 bases, leaving 11 bases not matched to a gene. CDR1 SGDLS and CDR2 YYNGEE come from the germline V gene. CDR3 nucleotide sequence: TGTGCCAGCAGCGCCAATTCGGGAGGATCAGCCGGGGAGCTGTTTTTT. Translation gives CASSANSGGSAGELFF.

This chain links TRBV12-5 with TRBJ1-5, with 7 bases that match TRBD1. This CDR3 has 13 residues. V gave up 5 bases and J gave up 5 bases; unmatched junction bases: 3. CDR1 is LGHNT and CDR2 is FRNRAP in the germline V gene. The CDR3 loop is CASGRDSYQPQHF. The CDR3 nucleotides are TGTGCTAGTGGTCGGGACAGTTATCAGCCCCAGCATTTT.

This clone was detected once. The chain carries TRBV4-2 and TRBJ2-1; possible D gene TRBD2, 5 bases. With 4 bases removed from V and 0 bases from J, the gap between germline ends came to 16 bases. Germline CDR1 and CDR2: LGHNA and YNFKEQ. The CDR3 has 17 amino acids. CDR3 nucleotide sequence: TGTGCCAGCAGCCCCCGAGGAGGATTGAGCTCCTACAATGAGCAGTTCTTC. Translation gives CASSPRGGLSSYNEQFF.

The chain uses TRBV6-6 and TRBJ1-6; D is uncertain. Germline CDR1 is MNHNY and CDR2 is SVGAGI (reference sequence). V dropped 4 bases and J dropped 7 bases, with 11 bases sitting between them. CDR3 length equals 14 residues. The CDR3 coding sequence is TGTGCCAGCAGTTTCCCTGAACAGAATTCACCCCTCCACTTT. Its translation: CASSFPEQNSPLHF.

The V call is TRBV5-4, the J call TRBJ2-3; 7 bases fit TRBD1. CDR1 SGHNT and CDR2 YYREEE come from the germline V gene (reference sequence). This CDR3 region has 14 residues. The V and J ends lost 4 bases and 2 bases, in that order; junction bases with no gene match: 4. CDR3 region: CASSTGQPTDTQYF. The CDR3 coding sequence is TGTGCCAGCAGCACGGGACAGCCCACAGATACGCAGTATTTT.

The genes are TRBV6-1 and TRBJ2-1; D might be TRBD1 (5 bases). The germline V gene encodes CDR1 MNHNS and CDR2 SASEGT. With 3 bases removed from V and 10 bases from J, the gap between germline ends came to 13 bases. This CDR3 region has 13 residues. CDR3 region: CASSENPDREQFF. The CDR3 DNA reads TGTGCCAGCAGTGAGAACCCCGACAGAGAGCAGTTCTTC.

The chain couples TRBV30 to TRBJ2-1; D is possibly TRBD2 (6 bases). Trimming cost V 2 bases and J 4 bases, with 12 bases left between them. The CDR3 is made up of 14 amino acids. CDR1 and CDR2 (germline): GTSNPN, SVGIG (reference sequence). The CDR3 DNA is TGTGCCTGGAGTACGGGGGAGGTGTACAATGAGCAGTTCTTC. Its translation: CAWSTGEVYNEQFF.